The T cell receptor beta chain described here comes from a study of spatial heterogeneity in lung cancer. Germline V gives CDR1 SGHRS, CDR2 YFSETQ. V lost 3 bases to trimming and J lost 4 bases, with 13 bases between them. The CDR3 is 14 amino acids. This sample's time point: blood at routine non-recurrence follow-up after resection. The input material, whole RNA from tumor, nontumor lung or frozen PBMC, was sequenced unsorted. MiXCR, run by TCRdb on the 5' RACE reads, gives a single entry per CDR3 protein. The sample lists around 110,000 distinct CDR3 sequences, 12% occurring once. Sequences were derived from PBMCs, sampled at follow-up. The sequence came from a male donor with early-stage non-small cell lung cancer. This chain uses TRBV5-1 with TRBJ1-2, with D maybe TRBD1 (6 bases). CDR3 protein: CASSSSDSFYGYTF. Here the CDR3 DNA reads TGCGCCAGCAGCTCCTCGGACAGTTTCTATGGCTACACCTTC.